The 20 T cell receptor beta chains below come from one sample, sequenced in a study of regulatory T cells in long-lasting Graves disease. Investigators prepared the TCR beta libraries by applying iRepertoire HTBI primers and Arm-PCR of CDR3 regions. One entry per CDR3 protein, called by TCRdb with MiXCR from the multiplex PCR reads. The sample yields 600,000 to 850,000 distinct CDR3 sequences, around 32% seen once. Time point noted: persistent/refractory GD, antithyroid drugs over 5 years with positive TRAb. Following extraction of RNA from PBMCs, that RNA was used to make the TCR library. The starting material was peripheral blood mononuclear cells (PBMCs), obtained when the disease was refractory, from a patient treated with antithyroid drugs. The receptors derive from a female donor with Graves disease.

This clonotype occurred a few times. The rearrangement uses TRBV20-1 and TRBJ2-7; 7 bases are a match to TRBD2. The V gene's germline CDR1 is DFQATT and CDR2 SNEGSKA (reference sequence). J was trimmed by 4 bases and V by 6 bases; bases with no gene match: 6. The CDR3 is 12 residues long. As DNA, the CDR3 is TGCAGTGCCGGCCTGGGGGGGTACGAGCAGTACTTC. Its translation is CSAGLGGYEQYF.

This clonotype has only a few counts. The rearrangement links TRBV12-3 or TRBV12-4 to TRBJ1-5, with D possibly being TRBD1 (6 bases). CDR3 length: 13 residues. With 7 bases removed from V and 4 bases from J, the gap between germline ends came to 11 bases. CDR3 nucleotide sequence: TGTGCCAGCACAGTGCAGGGGAATCAGCCCCAGCATTTT. It yields the protein CASTVQGNQPQHF.

J is TRBJ2-7 and V is TRBV4-1; a possible D gene is TRBD2 (5 bases). This CDR3 region has 13 residues. The V end was cut by 3 bases, the J end by 0 bases, with 6 bases between. From germline, CDR1 is MGHRA and CDR2 YSYEKL. The CDR3 nucleotides are TGCGCCAGCAGCCAGGGAGACTCCTACGAGCAGTACTTC. Its protein is CASSQGDSYEQYF.

A word on this clonotype: The junction does not match germline at one end; this may be a read error. The chain combines TRBV3-1 with TRBJ1-1; no reliable D call. From germline, CDR1 is LGHDT and CDR2 YNNKEL (reference sequence). This CDR3 comprises 11 residues. CDR3 DNA sequence: TGTGCCGGCAGCCAAGGACCTAAAGCTTTCTTT. Protein sequence: CAGSQGPKAFF.

This rearrangement joins TRBV28 to TRBJ2-7, with D tentatively TRBD1 or TRBD2 (5 bases each). The CDR3 has 16 amino acids. Germline assignment: CDR1 MDHEN and CDR2 SYDVKM. Trimming left V 0 bases short and J 1 base short, with 13 bases between. CDR3 protein: CASSLWDLGVSYEQYF. The CDR3 DNA reads as TGTGCCAGCAGTTTATGGGATTTGGGGGTATCCTACGAGCAGTACTTC. Variable domain in full (rest from reference TRBV28 and TRBJ2-7): DVKVTQSSRYLVKRTGEKVFLECVQDMDHENMFWYRQDPGLGLRLIYFSYDVKMKEKGDIPEGYSVSREKKERFSLILESASTNQTSMYLCASSLWDLGVSYEQYFGPGTRLTVT.

This clonotype was counted between two and nine times. The chain uses TRBV9 and TRBJ2-7, with D perhaps TRBD2 (6 bases). V was trimmed by 2 bases and J by 0 bases, leaving 12 bases between them. Germline V gene data show CDR1 as SGDLS and CDR2 as YYNGEE. This CDR3 is built from 15 residues. CDR3 coding DNA: TGTGCCAGCAGCGTCGATAGCGGAAGCTCCTACGAGCAGTACTTC. Residues: CASSVDSGSSYEQYF.

This clonotype was seen a few times. The chain couples TRBV20-1 to TRBJ2-5; TRBD2 matches at 7 bases. CDR1 and CDR2 (germline): DFQATT, SNEGSKA (reference sequence). Trimming at V came to 3 bases and at J to 1 base, leaving 5 bases not matched to a gene. CDR3 size: 14 residues. CDR3 coding DNA: TGCAGTGCTAGTAGGTCTAGCGGCCAAGAGACCCAGTACTTC. Protein product: CSASRSSGQETQYF.

In this sample, this clonotype turned up a few times. V is TRBV5-5 and J is TRBJ1-5, with D uncertain. The germline V gene encodes CDR1 SGHKS and CDR2 YYEKEE (reference sequence). This CDR3 spans 14 amino acids. Between the trimmed V and J ends, which lost 2 bases and 3 bases, there was a span of 9 bases. The CDR3 DNA sequence: TGTGCCAGCAGCTTTAATCAGCCCAATCAGCCCCAGCATTTT. Translated: CASSFNQPNQPQHF.

The V gene is TRBV20-1, the J gene TRBJ2-4, with 16 bases identical to TRBD2. The trim removed 6 bases at V and 5 bases at J, leaving 13 bases unmatched. From germline, CDR1 is DFQATT and CDR2 SNEGSKA (reference sequence). This CDR3 is 18 amino acids long. The CDR3 region is CSARGTSGRGLTQNIQYF. The CDR3 nucleotides are TGCAGTGCCCGGGGGACTAGCGGGAGGGGCCTAACCCAAAACATTCAGTACTTC.

This clonotype was recorded at least ten times. This sequence joins TRBV6-1 and TRBJ1-6; no reliable D call. This CDR3 is built from 13 residues. Germline lookup yields CDR1 MNHNS and CDR2 SASEGT. Between the trimmed V and J ends, which lost 2 bases and 8 bases, there was a span of 7 bases. The CDR3 sequence: CASSEKRDSPLHF. The CDR3 nucleotides read TGTGCCAGCAGTGAAAAACGGGATTCACCCCTCCACTTT.

Remarks on this clonotype: One end of the junction fails to match germline, which may point to a read error. The chain links TRBV5-4 to TRBJ2-5; tentative D call: TRBD2 (6 bases). Germline V gene data show CDR1 as SGHNT and CDR2 as YYREEE (reference sequence). This CDR3 is built from 14 residues. CDR3 loop: CAGSPGDFQETQYF. In DNA, the CDR3 is TGTGCCGGCAGCCCCGGGGACTTCCAAGAGACCCAGTACTTC.

This sequence joins TRBV7-2 and TRBJ1-6; D is ambiguous. With 5 bases removed from V and 7 bases from J, the gap between germline ends came to 15 bases. The germline V gene encodes CDR1 SGHTA and CDR2 FQGNSA. This CDR3 region has 15 residues. The DNA for the CDR3 is TGTGCCAGCAGCGCTGACGTTAGCGGGAATTCACCCCTCCACTTT. Encoded protein: CASSADVSGNSPLHF.

The chain uses TRBV27 and TRBJ2-3; 7 nucleotides align to TRBD2. CDR3 length equals 15 residues. Germline CDR1 and CDR2: MNHEY and SMNVEV (reference sequence). With 2 bases clipped from V and 5 bases from J, the junction kept 7 bases outside the gene matches. This CDR3 reads CASSLMGGGRDTQYF. CDR3 coding DNA: TGTGCCAGCAGTTTAATGGGCGGGGGTAGAGATACGCAGTATTTT.

The chain links TRBV5-1 to TRBJ1-1, with D unclear. V was cut by 4 bases and J by 1 base, with 11 bases left in between. The germline gives CDR1 SGHRS, CDR2 YFSETQ. The CDR3 has 14 amino acids. CDR3 DNA: TGCGCCAGCAGCCGCAGTGGGGAGAACACTGAAGCTTTCTTT. It yields the protein CASSRSGENTEAFF.

This clonotype showed up just a few times. V usage is TRBV6-1 and J usage is TRBJ2-2, with 7 bases identical to TRBD1. Germline CDR1 reads MNHNS; CDR2 reads SASEGT. This CDR3 comprises 16 residues. The trim removed 6 bases at V and 3 bases at J, leaving 10 bases unmatched. Here the CDR3 DNA reads TGTGCCAGCAGACGACAGGGAGTCACGCACACCGGGGAGCTGTTTTTT. Translated, it gives CASRRQGVTHTGELFF.

This chain joins TRBV6-1 and TRBJ1-5; D ambiguous. The V gene lost 6 bases and the J gene lost 1 base, with 16 bases spanning the gap. There are 16 residues in the CDR3. The germline V gene encodes CDR1 MNHNS and CDR2 SASEGT. CDR3 in DNA: TGTGCCAGCAGCCAAAACAGTCAAAGGAGCAATCAGCCCCAGCATTTT. Translated: CASSQNSQRSNQPQHF.

The table lists this clonotype with a few counts. The chain links TRBV27 to TRBJ1-5; tentatively, D is TRBD1 (5 bases). Germline V gene lookup returns CDR1 MNHEY and CDR2 SMNVEV (reference sequence). The CDR3 is made up of 17 amino acids. Trimming pared 3 bases from V and 3 bases from J, leaving 18 bases between. CDR3 amino acids: CASSLQGPPRYNQPQHF. The CDR3 DNA is TGTGCCAGCAGTTTGCAGGGACCGCCTAGATACAATCAGCCCCAGCATTTT.

V usage is TRBV25-1 and J usage is TRBJ1-1; TRBD1 matches 9 bases. J gave up 0 bases and V 4 bases, and 3 bases lay outside the gene matches. The CDR3 has 15 residues. The V gene's germline CDR1 is MGHDK and CDR2 SYGVNS. This CDR3 is CASSGDRDMNTEAFF. CDR3 DNA: TGTGCCAGCAGTGGGGACAGGGACATGAACACTGAAGCTTTCTTT.

This clonotype was observed many times. This chain uses TRBV2 with TRBJ2-1; D unresolved. This CDR3 spans 14 amino acids. Germline CDR1 reads SNHLY; CDR2 reads FYNNEI. Between the trimmed V and J ends, which lost 6 bases and 0 bases, there was a span of 9 bases. The CDR3 is CASRPVGSYNEQFF. CDR3 nucleotide sequence: TGTGCCAGCAGACCCGTAGGCTCCTACAATGAGCAGTTCTTC.

This clonotype was detected a few times. V is TRBV18 and J is TRBJ1-1; D may be TRBD1 (6 bases). Trimming pared 3 bases from V and 5 bases from J, leaving 19 bases between. Per germline, CDR1 KGHSH and CDR2 LQKENI. CDR3 length: 16 residues. CDR3 nucleotides: TGTGCCAGCTCACCTACAGTGCTGGGGGCTGGTACTGAAGCTTTCTTT. Amino acids: CASSPTVLGAGTEAFF.